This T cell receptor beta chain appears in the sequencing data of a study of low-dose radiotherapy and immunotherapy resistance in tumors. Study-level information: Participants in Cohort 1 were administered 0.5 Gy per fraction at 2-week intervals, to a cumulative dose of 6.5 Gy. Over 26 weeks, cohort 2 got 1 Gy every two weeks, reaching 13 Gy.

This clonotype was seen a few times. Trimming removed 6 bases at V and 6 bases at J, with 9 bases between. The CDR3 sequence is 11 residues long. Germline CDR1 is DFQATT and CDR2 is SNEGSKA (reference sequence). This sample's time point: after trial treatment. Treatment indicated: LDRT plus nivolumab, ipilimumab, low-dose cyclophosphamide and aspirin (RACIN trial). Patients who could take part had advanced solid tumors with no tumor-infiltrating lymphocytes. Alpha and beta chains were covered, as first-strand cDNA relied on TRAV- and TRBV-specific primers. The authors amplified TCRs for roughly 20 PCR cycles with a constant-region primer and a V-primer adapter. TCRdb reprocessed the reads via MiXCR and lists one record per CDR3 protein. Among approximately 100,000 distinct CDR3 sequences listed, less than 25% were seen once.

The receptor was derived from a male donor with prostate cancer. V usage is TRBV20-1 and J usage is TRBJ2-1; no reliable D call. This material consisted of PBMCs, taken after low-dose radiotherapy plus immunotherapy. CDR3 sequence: CSAALGNEQFF. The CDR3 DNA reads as TGCAGTGCCGCCCTAGGCAATGAGCAGTTCTTC.